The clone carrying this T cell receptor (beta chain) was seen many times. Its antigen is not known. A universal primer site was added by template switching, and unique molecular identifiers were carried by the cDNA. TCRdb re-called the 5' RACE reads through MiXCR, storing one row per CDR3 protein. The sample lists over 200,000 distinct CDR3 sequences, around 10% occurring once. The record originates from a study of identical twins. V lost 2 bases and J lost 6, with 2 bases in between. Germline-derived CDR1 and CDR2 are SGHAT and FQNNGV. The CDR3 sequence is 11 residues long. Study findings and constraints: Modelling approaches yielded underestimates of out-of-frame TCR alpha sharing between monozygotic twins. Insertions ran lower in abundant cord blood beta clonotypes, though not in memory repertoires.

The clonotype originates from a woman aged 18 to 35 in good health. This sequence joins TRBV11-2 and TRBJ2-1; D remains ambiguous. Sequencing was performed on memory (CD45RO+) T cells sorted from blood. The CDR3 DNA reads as TGTGCCAGCAGCTTAACCAATGAGCAGTTCTTC. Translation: CASSLTNEQFF.